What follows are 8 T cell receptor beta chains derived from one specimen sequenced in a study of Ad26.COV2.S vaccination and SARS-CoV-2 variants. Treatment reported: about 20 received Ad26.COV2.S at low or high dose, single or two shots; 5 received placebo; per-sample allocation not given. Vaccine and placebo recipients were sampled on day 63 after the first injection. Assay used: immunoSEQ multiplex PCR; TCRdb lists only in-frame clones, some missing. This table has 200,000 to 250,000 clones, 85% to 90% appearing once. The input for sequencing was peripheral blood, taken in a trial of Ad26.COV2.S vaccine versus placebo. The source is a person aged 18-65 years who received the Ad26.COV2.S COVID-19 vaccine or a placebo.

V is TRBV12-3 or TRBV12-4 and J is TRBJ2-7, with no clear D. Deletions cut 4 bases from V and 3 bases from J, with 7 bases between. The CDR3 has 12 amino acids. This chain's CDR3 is CASSSILYEQYF. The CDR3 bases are TGTGCCAGCAGTTCGATCCTCTACGAGCAGTACTTC.

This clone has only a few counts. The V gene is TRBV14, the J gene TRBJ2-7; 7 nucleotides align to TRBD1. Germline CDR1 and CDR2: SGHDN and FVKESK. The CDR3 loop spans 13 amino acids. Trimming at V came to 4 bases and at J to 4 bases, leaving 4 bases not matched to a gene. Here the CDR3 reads CASSRGTVYEQYF. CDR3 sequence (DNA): TGTGCCAGCAGCCGTGGGACAGTTTACGAGCAGTACTTC.

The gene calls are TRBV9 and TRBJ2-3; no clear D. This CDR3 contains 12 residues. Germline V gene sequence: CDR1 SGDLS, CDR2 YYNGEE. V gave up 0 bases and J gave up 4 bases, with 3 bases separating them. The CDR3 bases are TGTGCCAGCAGCGTAGGACCAGATACGCAGTATTTT. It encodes CASSVGPDTQYF.

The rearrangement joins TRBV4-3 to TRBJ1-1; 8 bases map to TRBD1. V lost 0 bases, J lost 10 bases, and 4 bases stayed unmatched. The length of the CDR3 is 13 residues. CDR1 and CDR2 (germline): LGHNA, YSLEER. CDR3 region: CASSQDNRGGAFF. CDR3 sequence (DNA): TGCGCCAGCAGCCAAGATAACAGGGGGGGAGCTTTCTTT.

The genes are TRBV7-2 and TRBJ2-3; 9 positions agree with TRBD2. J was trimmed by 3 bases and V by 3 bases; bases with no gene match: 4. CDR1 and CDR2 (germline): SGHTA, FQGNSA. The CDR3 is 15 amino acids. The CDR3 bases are TGTGCCAGCAGCTTTCGAGCGGGAGGAACAGATACGCAGTATTTT. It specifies CASSFRAGGTDTQYF.

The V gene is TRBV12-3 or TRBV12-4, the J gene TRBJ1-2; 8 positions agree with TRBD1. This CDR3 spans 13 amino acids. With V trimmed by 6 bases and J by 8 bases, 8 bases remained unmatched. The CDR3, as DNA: TGTGCCAGCAGCTCGGGACAGGCGACAGGCTACACCTTC. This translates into CASSSGQATGYTF.

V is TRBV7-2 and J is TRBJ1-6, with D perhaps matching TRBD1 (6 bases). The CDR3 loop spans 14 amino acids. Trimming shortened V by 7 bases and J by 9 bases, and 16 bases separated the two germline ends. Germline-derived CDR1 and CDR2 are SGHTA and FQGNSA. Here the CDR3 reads CASTSGHVISPLHF. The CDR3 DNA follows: TGTGCCAGCACCTCGGGACACGTTATTTCACCCCTCCACTTT.

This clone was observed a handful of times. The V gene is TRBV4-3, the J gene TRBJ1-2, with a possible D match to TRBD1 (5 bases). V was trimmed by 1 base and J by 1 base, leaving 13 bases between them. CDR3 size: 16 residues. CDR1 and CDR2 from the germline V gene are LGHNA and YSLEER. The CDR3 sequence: CASSQGGGDFNYGYTF. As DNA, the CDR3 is TGCGCCAGCAGCCAAGGGGGAGGGGATTTTAACTATGGCTACACCTTC.